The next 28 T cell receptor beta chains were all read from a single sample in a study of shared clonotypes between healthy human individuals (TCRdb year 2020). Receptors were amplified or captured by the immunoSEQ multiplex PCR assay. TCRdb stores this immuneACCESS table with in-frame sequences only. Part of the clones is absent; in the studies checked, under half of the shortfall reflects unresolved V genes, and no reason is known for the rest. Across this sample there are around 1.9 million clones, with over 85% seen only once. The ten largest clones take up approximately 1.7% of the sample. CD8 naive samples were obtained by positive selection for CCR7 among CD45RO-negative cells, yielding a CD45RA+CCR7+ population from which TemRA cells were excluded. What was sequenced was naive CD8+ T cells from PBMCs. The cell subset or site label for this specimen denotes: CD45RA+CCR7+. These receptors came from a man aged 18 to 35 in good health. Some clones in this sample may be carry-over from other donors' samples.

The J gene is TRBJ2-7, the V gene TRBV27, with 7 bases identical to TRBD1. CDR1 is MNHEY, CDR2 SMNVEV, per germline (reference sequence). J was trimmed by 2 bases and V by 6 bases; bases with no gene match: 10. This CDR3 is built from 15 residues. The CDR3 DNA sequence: TGTGCCAGCAGCCCCCGGACAGGAACTACCTACGAGCAGTACTTC. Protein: CASSPRTGTTYEQYF.

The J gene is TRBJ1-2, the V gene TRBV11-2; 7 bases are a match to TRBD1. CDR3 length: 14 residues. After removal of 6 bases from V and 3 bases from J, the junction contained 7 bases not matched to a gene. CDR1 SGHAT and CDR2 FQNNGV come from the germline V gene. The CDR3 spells CASSTTGPDYGYTF. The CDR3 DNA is TGTGCCAGCAGTACGACAGGGCCCGACTATGGCTACACCTTC.

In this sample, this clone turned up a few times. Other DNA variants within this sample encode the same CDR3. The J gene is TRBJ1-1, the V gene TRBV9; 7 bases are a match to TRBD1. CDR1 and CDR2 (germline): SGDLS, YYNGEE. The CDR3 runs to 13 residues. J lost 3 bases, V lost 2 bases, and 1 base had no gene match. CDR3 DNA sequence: TGTGCCAGCAGCGTCGGACAGGACACTGAAGCTTTCTTT. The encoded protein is CASSVGQDTEAFF.

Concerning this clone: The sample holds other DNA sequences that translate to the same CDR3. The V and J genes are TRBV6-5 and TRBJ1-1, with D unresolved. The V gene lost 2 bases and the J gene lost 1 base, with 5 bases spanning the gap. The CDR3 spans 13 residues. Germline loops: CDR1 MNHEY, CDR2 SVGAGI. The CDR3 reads CASSYAENTEAFF. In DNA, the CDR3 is TGTGCCAGCAGTTACGCAGAGAACACTGAAGCTTTCTTT.

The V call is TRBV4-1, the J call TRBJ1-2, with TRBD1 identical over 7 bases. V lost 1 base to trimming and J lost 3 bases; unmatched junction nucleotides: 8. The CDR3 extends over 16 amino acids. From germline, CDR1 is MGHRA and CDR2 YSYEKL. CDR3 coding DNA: TGCGCCAGCAGCCAAGCGACAGGGTTTCAGTACTATGGCTACACCTTC. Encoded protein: CASSQATGFQYYGYTF.

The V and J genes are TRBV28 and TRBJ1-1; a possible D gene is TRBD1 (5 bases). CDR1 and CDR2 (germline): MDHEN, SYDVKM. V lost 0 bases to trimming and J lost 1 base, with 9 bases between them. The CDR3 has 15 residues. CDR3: CASSLWEGTNTEAFF. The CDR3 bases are TGTGCCAGCAGTTTATGGGAGGGGACGAACACTGAAGCTTTCTTT.

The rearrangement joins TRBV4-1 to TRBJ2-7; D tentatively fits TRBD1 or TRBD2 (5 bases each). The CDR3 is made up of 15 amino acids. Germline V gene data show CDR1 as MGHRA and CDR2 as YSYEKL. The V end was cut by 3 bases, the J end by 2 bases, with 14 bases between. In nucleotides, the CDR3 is TGCGCCAGCAGCCAGGTCTGGGACGCCGCCTACGAGCAGTACTTC. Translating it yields CASSQVWDAAYEQYF.

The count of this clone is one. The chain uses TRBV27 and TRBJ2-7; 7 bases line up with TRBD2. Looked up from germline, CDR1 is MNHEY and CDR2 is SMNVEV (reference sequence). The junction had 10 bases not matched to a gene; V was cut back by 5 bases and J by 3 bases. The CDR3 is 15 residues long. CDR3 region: CASSPQGLLSYEQYF. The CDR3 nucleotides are TGTGCCAGCAGTCCGCAGGGACTATTAAGCTACGAGCAGTACTTC.

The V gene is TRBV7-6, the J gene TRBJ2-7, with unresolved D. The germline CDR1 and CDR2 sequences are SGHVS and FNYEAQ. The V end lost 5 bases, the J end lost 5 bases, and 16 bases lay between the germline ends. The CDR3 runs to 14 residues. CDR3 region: CASSPRPSDHEQYF. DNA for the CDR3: TGTGCCAGCAGCCCCAGGCCCAGCGACCACGAGCAGTACTTC.

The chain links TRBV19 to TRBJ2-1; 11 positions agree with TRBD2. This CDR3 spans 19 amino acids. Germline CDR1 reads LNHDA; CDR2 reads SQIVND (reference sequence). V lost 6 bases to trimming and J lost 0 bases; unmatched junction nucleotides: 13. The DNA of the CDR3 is TGTGCCAGTAGCCTTTCGGGACTAGCGGCGCCGAGCTCCTACAATGAGCAGTTCTTC. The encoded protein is CASSLSGLAAPSSYNEQFF. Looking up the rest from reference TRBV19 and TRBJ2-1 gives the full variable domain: DGGITQSPKYLFRKEGQNVTLSCEQNLNHDAMYWYRQDPGQGLRLIYYSQIVNDFQKGDIAEGYSVSREKKESFPLTVTSAQKNPTAFYLCASSLSGLAAPSSYNEQFFGPGTRLTVL.

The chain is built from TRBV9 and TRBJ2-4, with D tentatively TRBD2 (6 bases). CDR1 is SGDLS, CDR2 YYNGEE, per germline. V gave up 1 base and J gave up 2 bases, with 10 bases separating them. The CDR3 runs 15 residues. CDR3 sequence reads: CASSVSGTSKNIQYF. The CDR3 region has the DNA TGTGCCAGCAGCGTATCCGGGACTTCCAAAAACATTCAGTACTTC. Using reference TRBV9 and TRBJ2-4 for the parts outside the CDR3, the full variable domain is DSGVTQTPKHLITATGQRVTLRCSPRSGDLSVYWYQQSLDQGLQFLIQYYNGEERAKGNILERFSAQQFPDLHSELNLSSLELGDSALYFCASSVSGTSKNIQYFGAGTRLSVL.

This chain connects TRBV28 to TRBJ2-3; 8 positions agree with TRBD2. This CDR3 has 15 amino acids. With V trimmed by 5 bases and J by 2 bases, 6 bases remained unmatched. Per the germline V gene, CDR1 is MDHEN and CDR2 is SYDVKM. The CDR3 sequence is CASSPRGGITDTQYF. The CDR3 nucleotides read TGTGCCAGCAGTCCCCGGGGGGGAATCACAGATACGCAGTATTTT. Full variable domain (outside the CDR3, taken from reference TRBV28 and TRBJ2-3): DVKVTQSSRYLVKRTGEKVFLECVQDMDHENMFWYRQDPGLGLRLIYFSYDVKMKEKGDIPEGYSVSREKKERFSLILESASTNQTSMYLCASSPRGGITDTQYFGPGTRLTVL.

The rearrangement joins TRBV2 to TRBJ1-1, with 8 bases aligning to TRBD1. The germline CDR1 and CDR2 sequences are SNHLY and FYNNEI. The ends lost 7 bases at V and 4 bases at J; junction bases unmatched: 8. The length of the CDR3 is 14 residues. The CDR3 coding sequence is TGTGCCAGCACCGATCAGGGGGCGGGCACTGAAGCTTTCTTT. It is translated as CASTDQGAGTEAFF.

CDR3 coding DNA: TGTGCCAGCAGCTTAAAATATAGGGGGCCTGATGAGGAAAAACTGTTTTTT. As protein: CASSLKYRGPDEEKLFF. The V and J genes are TRBV7-9 and TRBJ1-4, with 7 bases that match TRBD1. The length of the CDR3 is 17 residues. Looked up from germline, CDR1 is SEHNR and CDR2 is FQNEAQ (reference sequence). The V segment lost 2 bases and the J segment 8 bases; nucleotides outside the gene matches: 14.

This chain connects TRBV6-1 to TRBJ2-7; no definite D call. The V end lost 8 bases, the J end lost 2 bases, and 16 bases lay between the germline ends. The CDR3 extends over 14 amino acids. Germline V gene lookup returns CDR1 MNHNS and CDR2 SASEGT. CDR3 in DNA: TGTGCCAGCCGGGCAAGGGCTAGTGCCTACGAGCAGTACTTC. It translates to CASRARASAYEQYF.

CDR3 sequence reads: CASSRLAGGPVTGELFF. CDR3 DNA sequence: TGTGCCAGTAGTAGGCTAGCGGGAGGGCCAGTCACCGGGGAGCTGTTTTTT. The V call is TRBV19, the J call TRBJ2-2; 12 bases align to TRBD2. CDR1 LNHDA and CDR2 SQIVND come from the germline V gene (reference sequence). This CDR3 spans 17 amino acids. The J segment lost 4 bases and the V segment lost 4 bases, leaving 7 bases of the junction unmatched. The variable domain in full, completed from reference TRBV19 and TRBJ2-2, reads DGGITQSPKYLFRKEGQNVTLSCEQNLNHDAMYWYRQDPGQGLRLIYYSQIVNDFQKGDIAEGYSVSREKKESFPLTVTSAQKNPTAFYLCASSRLAGGPVTGELFFGEGSRLTVL.

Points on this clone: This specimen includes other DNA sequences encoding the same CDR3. The CDR3 region is CSARGGNEQFF. For the CDR3, the DNA is TGCAGTGCTAGAGGCGGCAATGAGCAGTTCTTC. The chain recombines TRBV20-1 with TRBJ2-1; no definite D call. Between the trimmed V and J ends, which lost 1 base and 6 bases, there was a span of 4 bases. This CDR3 comprises 11 residues. Germline assignment: CDR1 DFQATT and CDR2 SNEGSKA (reference sequence).

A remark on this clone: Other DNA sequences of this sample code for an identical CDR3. CDR3 residues: CASSFVGGTDTQYF. CDR3 sequence (DNA): TGTGCCAGCAGTTTTGTTGGGGGGACAGATACGCAGTATTTT. The chain combines TRBV28 with TRBJ2-3, with a possible D match to TRBD2 (6 bases). The CDR3 spans 14 residues. Germline CDR1 is MDHEN and CDR2 is SYDVKM. The V end lost 3 bases, the J end lost 3 bases, and 10 bases lay between the germline ends.

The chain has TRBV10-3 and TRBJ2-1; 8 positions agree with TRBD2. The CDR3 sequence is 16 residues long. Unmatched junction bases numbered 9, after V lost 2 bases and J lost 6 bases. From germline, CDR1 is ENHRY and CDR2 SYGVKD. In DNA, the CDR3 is TGTGCCATCAGTGAGCCTGGGACTAGTAAAGCCAATGAGCAGTTCTTC. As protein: CAISEPGTSKANEQFF.

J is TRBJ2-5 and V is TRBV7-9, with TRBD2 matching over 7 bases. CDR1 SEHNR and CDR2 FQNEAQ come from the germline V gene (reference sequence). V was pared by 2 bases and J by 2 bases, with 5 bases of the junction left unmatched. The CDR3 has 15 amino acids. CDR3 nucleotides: TGTGCCAGCAGCTTATTGGCGGGAGTACAAGAGACCCAGTACTTC. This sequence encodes CASSLLAGVQETQYF.

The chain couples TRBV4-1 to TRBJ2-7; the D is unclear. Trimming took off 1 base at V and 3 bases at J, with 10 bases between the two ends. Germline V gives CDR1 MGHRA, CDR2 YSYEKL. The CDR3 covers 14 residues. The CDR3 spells CASSQGKVIYEQYF. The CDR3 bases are TGCGCCAGCAGCCAAGGGAAGGTAATCTACGAGCAGTACTTC.

CDR3 protein: CASGQAKHVGPSSYEQYF. The DNA of the CDR3 is TGTGCCAGCGGGCAAGCAAAGCACGTCGGGCCGAGCTCCTACGAGCAGTACTTC. The chain links TRBV28 to TRBJ2-7, with no clear D. The V gene's germline CDR1 is MDHEN and CDR2 SYDVKM. Trimming shortened V by 8 bases and J by 0 bases, and 26 bases separated the two germline ends. The CDR3 has 18 amino acids.

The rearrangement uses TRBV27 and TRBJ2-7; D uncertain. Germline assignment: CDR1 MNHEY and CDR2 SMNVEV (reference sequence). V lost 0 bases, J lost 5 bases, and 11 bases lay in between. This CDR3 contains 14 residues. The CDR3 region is CASSLSGWGNEQYF. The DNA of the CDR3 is TGTGCCAGCAGTTTATCGGGATGGGGAAACGAGCAGTACTTC.

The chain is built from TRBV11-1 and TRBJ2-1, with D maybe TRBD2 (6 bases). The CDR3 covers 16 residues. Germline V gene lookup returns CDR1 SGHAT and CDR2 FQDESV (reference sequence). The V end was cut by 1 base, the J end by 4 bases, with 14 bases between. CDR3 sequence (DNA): TGTGCCAGCAGCTTAGTCCAGAGCGGGTGGTACAATGAGCAGTTCTTC. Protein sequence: CASSLVQSGWYNEQFF.

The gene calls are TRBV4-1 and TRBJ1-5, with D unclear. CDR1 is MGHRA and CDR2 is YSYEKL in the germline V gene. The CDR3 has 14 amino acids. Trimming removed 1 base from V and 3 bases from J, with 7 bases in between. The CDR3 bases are TGCGCCAGCAGCCAAGGGGGTACCAATCAGCCCCAGCATTTT. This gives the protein CASSQGGTNQPQHF.

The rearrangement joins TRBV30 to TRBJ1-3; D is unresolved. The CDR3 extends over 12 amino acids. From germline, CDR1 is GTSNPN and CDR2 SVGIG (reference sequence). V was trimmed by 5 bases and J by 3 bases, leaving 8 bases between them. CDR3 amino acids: CAWVSYGNTIYF. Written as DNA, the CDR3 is TGTGCCTGGGTCAGTTATGGAAACACCATATATTTT.

The CDR3 reads CASSQQGAINEQFF. Here the CDR3 DNA reads TGTGCCAGCAGCCAACAGGGGGCCATCAATGAGCAGTTCTTC. J is TRBJ2-1 and V is TRBV13, with 9 bases that match TRBD1. Trimming removed 5 bases from V and 6 bases from J; junction bases left unmatched: 5. This CDR3 has 14 amino acids. The germline V gene has CDR1 PRHDT and CDR2 FYEKMQ (reference sequence).

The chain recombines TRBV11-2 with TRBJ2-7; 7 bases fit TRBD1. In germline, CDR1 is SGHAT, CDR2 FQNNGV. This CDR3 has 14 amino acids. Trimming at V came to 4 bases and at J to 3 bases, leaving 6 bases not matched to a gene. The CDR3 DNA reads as TGTGCCAGCAGCTCGACAGGGTTTTTCTACGAGCAGTACTTC. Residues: CASSSTGFFYEQYF.